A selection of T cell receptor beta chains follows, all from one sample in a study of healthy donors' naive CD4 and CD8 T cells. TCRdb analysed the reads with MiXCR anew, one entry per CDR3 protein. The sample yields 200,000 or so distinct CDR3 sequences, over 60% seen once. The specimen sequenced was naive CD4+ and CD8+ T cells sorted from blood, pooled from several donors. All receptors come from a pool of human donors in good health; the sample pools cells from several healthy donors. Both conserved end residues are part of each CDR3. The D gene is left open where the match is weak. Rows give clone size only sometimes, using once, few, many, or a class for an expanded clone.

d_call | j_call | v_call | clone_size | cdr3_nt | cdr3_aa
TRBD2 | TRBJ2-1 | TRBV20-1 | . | TGCAGTGCTAGAGATCGGAGGACTAGCGGGATGAATGAGCAGTTCTTC | CSARDRRTSGMNEQFF
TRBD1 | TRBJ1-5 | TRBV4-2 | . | TGTGCCAGCAGCCAAGACCCAGGGGGCCGCAATCAGCCCCAGCATTTT | CASSQDPGGRNQPQHF
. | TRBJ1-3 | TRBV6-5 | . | TGTGCCAGCAGTTACTGGGCAGACCCCTTCTCTGGAAACACCATATATTTT | CASSYWADPFSGNTIYF
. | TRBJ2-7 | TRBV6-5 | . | TGTGCCAGCAGTCCCGGGTCGTCCGTCTACGAGCAGTACTTC | CASSPGSSVYEQYF
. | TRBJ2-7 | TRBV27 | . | TGTGCCAGCAGTCCGGGTAGACAGGTGATCTACGAGCAGTACTTC | CASSPGRQVIYEQYF
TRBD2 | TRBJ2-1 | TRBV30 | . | TGTGCCGGAACCCGACTAGCGGGAGACAATGAGCAGTTCTTC | CAGTRLAGDNEQFF
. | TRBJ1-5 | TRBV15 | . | TGTGCCACCAGCAGCGGGTCAGAGAGGCAGCCCCAGCATTTT | CATSSGSERQPQHF
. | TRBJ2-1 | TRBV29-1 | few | TGCAGCGTTGAAGATTATTTGGGAGAAATTCAAGGGAATGAGCAGTTCTTC | CSVEDYLGEIQGNEQFF
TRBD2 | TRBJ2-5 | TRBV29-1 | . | TGCAGCGTTGCACGTGGGGGGGATGACGAGACCCAGTACTTC | CSVARGGDDETQYF
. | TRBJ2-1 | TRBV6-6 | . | TGTGCCAGCAGTTACACTTACAATGAGCAGTTCTTC | CASSYTYNEQFF
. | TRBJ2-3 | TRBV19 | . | TGTGCCAGTAGTATCCTCGTCACAGATACGCAGTATTTT | CASSILVTDTQYF
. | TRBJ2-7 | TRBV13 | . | TGTGCCAGCAGCTTAAATCGACAGACCTACGAGCAGTACTTC | CASSLNRQTYEQYF
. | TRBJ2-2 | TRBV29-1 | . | TGCAGCGTTGAAGAGCATACCGGGGAGCTGTTTTTT | CSVEEHTGELFF
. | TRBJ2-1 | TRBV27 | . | TGTGCCAGCAACCCGACTAGGGGCTACAATGAGCAGTTCTTC | CASNPTRGYNEQFF
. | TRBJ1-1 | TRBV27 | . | TGTGCCAGCAGCTTGGATGGGAGGACTGAAGCTTTCTTT | CASSLDGRTEAFF
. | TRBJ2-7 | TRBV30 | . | TGTGCCTGGAGTGTACCTTCACAGTTCGGGCCCGAGCAGTACTTC | CAWSVPSQFGPEQYF
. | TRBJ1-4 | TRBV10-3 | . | TGTGCCATCAGTGATGCCCGGACAAAAGACGGTGAAAAACTGTTTTTT | CAISDARTKDGEKLFF